This entry lists 23 T cell receptor beta chains sequenced from one sample in a study of shared clonotypes between healthy human individuals. CD45RO negativity and positive selection for CCR7 defined naive CD8 cells, a population that excluded terminally differentiated effector memory CD45RA+ cells. Generated by immunoSEQ multiplex PCR, the TCRdb table keeps only in-frame clones and is missing some. The table includes about 1,900,000 clones, about 95% detected once. Sequencing was performed on naive CD8+ T cells sorted from blood. The source is a man younger than 35 in good health.

The rearrangement links TRBV5-1 to TRBJ1-1, with 9 bases lining up with TRBD1. Losses at the gene ends were 5 bases for V and 5 bases for J; bases not matched to a gene: 4. Germline V lookup: CDR1 SGHRS, CDR2 YFSETQ. The CDR3 is made up of 13 amino acids. CDR3 DNA sequence: TGCGCCAGCAGACTACAGGGGGCAACTGAAGCTTTCTTT. Amino acids: CASRLQGATEAFF.

The gene calls are TRBV29-1 and TRBJ2-2; maybe TRBD1 (6 bases). The CDR3 consists of 16 residues. CDR1 is SQVTM and CDR2 is ANQGSEA in the germline V gene. With 3 bases removed from V and 4 bases from J, the gap between germline ends came to 18 bases. The CDR3, as DNA: TGCAGCGTTGAGGAATCAGGCAGGGGACCCACCGGGGAGCTGTTTTTT. Translating gives CSVEESGRGPTGELFF.

Remarks on this clone: Other DNA sequences of this sample code for an identical CDR3. The chain links TRBV6-5 to TRBJ2-7; 7 bases are a match to TRBD1. The CDR3 contains 15 residues. The ends lost 0 bases at V and 0 bases at J; junction bases unmatched: 2. From germline, CDR1 is MNHEY and CDR2 SVGAGI. The CDR3 sequence is CASSYSGDSSYEQYF. CDR3 coding DNA: TGTGCCAGCAGTTACTCGGGGGACAGCTCCTACGAGCAGTACTTC.

The V gene is TRBV5-6, the J gene TRBJ2-3, with 7 bases that match TRBD2. Germline CDR1 is SGHDT and CDR2 is YYEEEE. The CDR3 consists of 15 residues. Unmatched junction bases numbered 9, after V lost 3 bases and J lost 5 bases. This CDR3 reads CASSSSGEGKDTQYF. The CDR3 region has the DNA TGTGCCAGCAGCTCCTCGGGGGAGGGTAAAGATACGCAGTATTTT.

The chain joins TRBV29-1 to TRBJ2-5; TRBD2 matches 10 bases. Germline CDR1 reads SQVTM; CDR2 reads ANQGSEA. The ends lost 5 bases at V and 2 bases at J; junction bases unmatched: 5. This CDR3 spans 14 amino acids. This CDR3 reads CSVTLAGLQETQYF. Written as DNA, the CDR3 is TGCAGCGTTACACTAGCGGGGTTACAAGAGACCCAGTACTTC.

This clone was recorded only once. V and J are TRBV30 and TRBJ2-1; TRBD2 matches 7 bases. The length of the CDR3 is 17 residues. Germline CDR1 and CDR2: GTSNPN and SVGIG (reference sequence). V dropped 2 bases and J dropped 10; count of bases not matched to a gene: 20. As DNA, the CDR3 is TGTGCCTGGAGTTGGGGAGACGGACTAGTTCGCCCGGGGGAGCAGTTCTTC. Its protein product is CAWSWGDGLVRPGEQFF.

The rearrangement links TRBV13 to TRBJ2-1, with D unresolved. V dropped 4 bases and J dropped 8 bases, with 18 bases sitting between them. CDR3 length equals 15 residues. Germline lookup yields CDR1 PRHDT and CDR2 FYEKMQ (reference sequence). In DNA form, the CDR3 reads TGTGCCAGCAGCTATCAACCCTTCGGAAGTGATGAGCAGTTCTTC. Translated: CASSYQPFGSDEQFF.

This clone was seen more than once but under ten times. In the same sample, other DNA sequences code for this CDR3. The chain links TRBV13 to TRBJ2-7, with TRBD2 matching 9 bases. This CDR3 region has 15 residues. Trimming cost V 1 base and J 4 bases; bases outside gene matches: 5. The germline V gene has CDR1 PRHDT and CDR2 FYEKMQ (reference sequence). Here the CDR3 reads CASSLEASGGYEQYF. In DNA, the CDR3 is TGTGCCAGCAGCTTAGAAGCCAGCGGGGGGTACGAGCAGTACTTC. Full variable domain (rest looked up from reference TRBV13 and TRBJ2-7): AAGVIQSPRHLIKEKRETATLKCYPIPRHDTVYWYQQGPGQDPQFLISFYEKMQSDKGSIPDRFSAQQFSDYHSELNMSSLELGDSALYFCASSLEASGGYEQYFGPGTRLTVT.

CDR3 DNA sequence: TGTGCCAGCAGCTCGACAGGGGAATTTACCACCGGGGAGCTGTTTTTT. Its protein product is CASSSTGEFTTGELFF. The chain uses TRBV5-6 and TRBJ2-2, with 8 bases identical to TRBD1. With V trimmed by 3 bases and J by 4 bases, 8 bases remained unmatched. Germline assignment: CDR1 SGHDT and CDR2 YYEEEE. The CDR3 runs to 16 residues.

Worth noting for this clone: The sample holds other DNA sequences that translate to the same CDR3. The J gene is TRBJ2-7, the V gene TRBV19; possibly TRBD1 or TRBD2 for D (5 bases each). There are 14 residues in the CDR3. Trimming stripped 5 bases from V and 1 base from J, with 12 bases between. Germline-derived CDR1 and CDR2 are LNHDA and SQIVND (reference sequence). CDR3 in DNA: TGTGCCAGTAGTCCCGGGACGTCTTCCTACGAGCAGTACTTC. The encoded protein is CASSPGTSSYEQYF.

On this clone itself: This same CDR3 is encoded by further DNA sequences in the sample. The J gene is TRBJ2-7, the V gene TRBV5-1, with a weak D call TRBD2 (5 bases). V dropped 0 bases and J dropped 4 bases, with 8 bases sitting between them. CDR1 and CDR2 (germline): SGHRS, YFSETQ. This CDR3 region has 13 residues. The CDR3 loop is CASSLAGVYEQYF. CDR3 in DNA: TGCGCCAGCAGCTTGGCCGGGGTTTACGAGCAGTACTTC.

This clone was detected only once. The identical CDR3 is also encoded by other nucleotide sequences in the sample. J is TRBJ2-7 and V is TRBV4-3; no reliable D call. The V gene lost 1 base and the J gene lost 4 bases, with 8 bases spanning the gap. The CDR3 is made up of 13 amino acids. From germline, CDR1 is LGHNA and CDR2 YSLEER. Written as DNA, the CDR3 is TGCGCCAGCAGCCAAGGGAGAGCGTACGAGCAGTACTTC. Translating gives CASSQGRAYEQYF.

This clone came up once. The chain carries TRBV4-1 and TRBJ2-5, with 7 positions matching TRBD2. Germline CDR1 and CDR2: MGHRA and YSYEKL. This CDR3 region has 14 residues. The V gene end was trimmed by 1 base and the J gene end by 11 bases; junction bases not matched to a gene: 10. CDR3 in amino acids: CASSQVAGPTQQYF. In DNA form, the CDR3 reads TGCGCCAGCAGCCAAGTAGCGGGCCCCACCCAACAGTACTTC.

The chain carries TRBV10-1 and TRBJ2-1, with 13 positions matching TRBD2. There are 13 residues in the CDR3. Germline V CDR1 and CDR2: WNHNN, SYGVQD (reference sequence). Trimming took 3 bases from V and 15 from J; bases not matched to a gene: 5. The DNA of the CDR3 is TGCGCCAGCAGTGAATCCGGGACTAGCGGGGTGTTCTTC. Its translation is CASSESGTSGVFF.

The rearrangement links TRBV27 to TRBJ2-5; D is uncertain. This CDR3 is built from 12 residues. Trimming stripped 6 bases from V and 2 bases from J, with 7 bases between. Germline CDR1 reads MNHEY; CDR2 reads SMNVEV (reference sequence). The CDR3 loop reads CASSRWQETQYF. As DNA, the CDR3 is TGTGCCAGCAGCCGTTGGCAAGAGACCCAGTACTTC.

The V gene is TRBV10-2, the J gene TRBJ1-4; D not certain. The germline V gene has CDR1 WSHSY and CDR2 SAAADI. The CDR3 loop spans 15 amino acids. Trimming cost V 1 base and J 8 bases, with 14 bases left between them. CDR3 in amino acids: CASSELDLSGEKLFF. The CDR3 DNA is TGCGCCAGCAGTGAGTTGGACCTAAGTGGGGAAAAACTGTTTTTT.

The J gene is TRBJ2-1, the V gene TRBV7-8; D might be TRBD1 (5 bases). V lost 5 bases, J lost 4 bases, and 15 bases lay in between. The CDR3 is 15 residues long. Germline V CDR1 and CDR2: SGHVS, FQNEAQ. CDR3 loop: CASSLGHGYYNEQFF. The CDR3 DNA is TGTGCCAGCAGCCTTGGACATGGATATTACAATGAGCAGTTCTTC.

Regarding this clone: Other DNA sequences from this sample encode an identical CDR3 as well. The chain links TRBV4-3 to TRBJ1-1, with D tentatively TRBD1 (5 bases). Trimming took off 0 bases at V and 5 bases at J, with 10 bases between the two ends. The CDR3 totals 14 residues. The germline gives CDR1 LGHNA, CDR2 YSLEER. CDR3 sequence: CASSQEGGYTEAFF. The CDR3 DNA sequence: TGCGCCAGCAGCCAAGAGGGGGGGTATACTGAAGCTTTCTTT.

With regard to this clone: Additional DNA sequences in this sample encode the identical CDR3. The gene calls are TRBV25-1 and TRBJ2-7, with D unclear. CDR3 length: 13 amino acids. Per the germline V gene, CDR1 is MGHDK and CDR2 is SYGVNS. Trimming cost V 3 bases and J 0 bases, with 6 bases left between them. CDR3 loop: CASSEAGSYEQYF. The CDR3 DNA follows: TGTGCCAGCAGTGAGGCTGGCTCCTACGAGCAGTACTTC.

For this clone: This sample also contains other DNA sequences that code for the same CDR3. The J gene is TRBJ2-5, the V gene TRBV6-5, with 8 bases matching TRBD2. This CDR3 is built from 14 residues. The germline V gene encodes CDR1 MNHEY and CDR2 SVGAGI. Losses at the gene ends were 2 bases for V and 5 bases for J; bases not matched to a gene: 4. In nucleotides, the CDR3 is TGTGCCAGCAGTTACGGAACGGGGGGGGAGACCCAGTACTTC. Its translation: CASSYGTGGETQYF.

V gene TRBV11-2 combines with J gene TRBJ2-7; 11 bases map to TRBD2. V shed 5 bases and J 4 bases; nucleotides not matched to a gene: 10. Germline lookup yields CDR1 SGHAT and CDR2 FQNNGV. The length of the CDR3 is 16 residues. The CDR3 region is CASSPAPSGRTYEQYF. The CDR3 nucleotides are TGTGCCAGCAGCCCCGCCCCTAGCGGGAGGACTTACGAGCAGTACTTC.

The genes are TRBV5-1 and TRBJ1-2; D not certain. CDR1 is SGHRS, CDR2 YFSETQ, per germline. The CDR3 extends over 13 amino acids. Deletions cut 0 bases from V and 8 bases from J, with 11 bases between. The CDR3: CASSLGVPRGYTF. CDR3 nucleotide sequence: TGCGCCAGCAGCTTGGGGGTCCCCCGGGGCTACACCTTC.

CDR3 nucleotide sequence: TGTGCCTGGAGTGACCCTACCGTCACAGATACGCAGTATTTT. Protein: CAWSDPTVTDTQYF. The gene calls are TRBV30 and TRBJ2-3, with D hard to call. The CDR3 contains 14 residues. Germline CDR1 GTSNPN, CDR2 SVGIG (reference sequence). The V and J ends lost 1 base and 2 bases respectively, with 10 bases between them.